These 30 T cell receptor beta chains were all obtained from the same sample, sequenced in a study of blood T cell repertoires in COVID-19. Libraries were prepared by immunoSEQ multiplex PCR; TCRdb keeps only in-frame clonotypes and omits some of them. The table has 150,000 to 200,000 clones, 74% seen once; the top ten hold around 2.9%. Sequencing was carried out using peripheral blood. Receptors originate from a woman aged 80 or over with acute or convalescent COVID-19.

This chain joins TRBV18 and TRBJ2-1; the D gene is possibly TRBD2 (5 bases). CDR1 and CDR2 from the germline V gene are KGHSH and LQKENI. Trimming left V 3 bases short and J 7 bases short, with 16 bases between. The length of the CDR3 is 15 residues. The CDR3 DNA follows: TGTGCCAGCTCACCCATGGAGGTAGAAAATAATGAGCAGTTCTTC. Translation gives CASSPMEVENNEQFF.

The chain is built from TRBV7-9 and TRBJ2-7; 7 positions match TRBD1. The CDR3 has 13 amino acids. Germline CDR1 reads SEHNR; CDR2 reads FQNEAQ (reference sequence). Trimming cost V 0 bases and J 7 bases; bases outside gene matches: 3. CDR3 sequence reads: CASSLARQGEQYF. In DNA, the CDR3 is TGTGCCAGCAGCTTAGCCAGACAGGGAGAGCAGTACTTC.

The chain has TRBV7-2 and TRBJ2-1, with 8 bases aligning to TRBD2. CDR1 is SGHTA, CDR2 FQGNSA, per germline. V was pared by 4 bases and J by 8 bases, with 10 bases of the junction left unmatched. The CDR3 has 15 amino acids. Written as DNA, the CDR3 is TGTGCCAGCAGCTCCCGAATTAGCGGGGTCGATGAGCAGTTCTTC. Translating gives CASSSRISGVDEQFF.

The V gene is TRBV6-5, the J gene TRBJ1-1, with D possibly matching TRBD1 (6 bases). This CDR3 is built from 13 residues. Trimming took 6 bases from V and 1 from J, leaving 9 bases between them. Germline assignment: CDR1 MNHEY and CDR2 SVGAGI. CDR3 amino acids: CASRRGQNTEAFF. The CDR3 DNA is TGTGCCAGCAGAAGGGGACAGAACACTGAAGCTTTCTTT.

V usage is TRBV5-1 and J usage is TRBJ1-4, with D possibly being TRBD1 (5 bases). V was clipped by 0 bases and J by 5 bases, with 11 bases between them. Germline V gene sequence: CDR1 SGHRS, CDR2 YFSETQ. CDR3 length: 15 residues. In nucleotides, the CDR3 is TGCGCCAGCAGCTTGGCGACAGTCGCAAATGAAAAACTGTTTTTT. It encodes CASSLATVANEKLFF.

This clone has just a few counts. The genes are TRBV24-1 and TRBJ2-7, with 7 bases lining up with TRBD1. CDR1 and CDR2 (germline): KGHDR, SFDVKD. Trimming cost V 6 bases and J 6 bases; bases outside gene matches: 7. The CDR3 totals 13 residues. In DNA, the CDR3 is TGTGCCACCAGTAGAGACAGGGTCGGCGAGCAGTACTTC. Protein: CATSRDRVGEQYF.

The J gene is TRBJ2-3, the V gene TRBV27; possible D gene TRBD2, 5 bases. The CDR3 consists of 13 residues. Trimming shortened V by 4 bases and J by 5 bases, and 10 bases separated the two germline ends. Germline V lookup: CDR1 MNHEY, CDR2 SMNVEV (reference sequence). CDR3 bases: TGTGCCAGCAGTTCGGGGTTGCTAGATACGCAGTATTTT. It translates to CASSSGLLDTQYF.

This clone was counted a single time. This chain connects TRBV5-4 to TRBJ2-7, with 9 bases fitting TRBD1. Germline loops: CDR1 SGHNT, CDR2 YYREEE (reference sequence). V trimming: 4 bases; J trimming: 5 bases; junction bases outside the gene matches: 7. The CDR3 consists of 14 residues. CDR3 coding DNA: TGTGCCAGCAGCCCCCGGGACAGGGTTCACGAGCAGTACTTC. Encoded protein: CASSPRDRVHEQYF.

The chain links TRBV14 to TRBJ2-7; 8 nucleotides line up with TRBD2. The CDR3 runs to 19 residues. J lost 7 bases, V lost 4 bases, and 24 bases had no gene match. CDR1 is SGHDN, CDR2 FVKESK, per germline. The CDR3: CASSPDLGGRHPRAREQYF. CDR3 DNA sequence: TGTGCCAGCAGCCCAGATCTCGGCGGGAGGCACCCTAGAGCGAGGGAGCAGTACTTC.

The chain has TRBV6-5 and TRBJ2-7; 10 bases map to TRBD2. The CDR3 sequence is 14 residues long. After removal of 6 bases from V and 2 bases from J, the junction contained 4 bases not matched to a gene. Germline lookup yields CDR1 MNHEY and CDR2 SVGAGI. The CDR3 is CASRTTSGTYEQYF. The CDR3 coding sequence is TGTGCCAGCAGGACCACTAGCGGGACCTACGAGCAGTACTTC.

The V gene is TRBV6-5, the J gene TRBJ2-4; 8 nucleotides agree with TRBD1. The CDR3 totals 13 residues. The ends lost 7 bases at V and 6 bases at J; junction bases unmatched: 5. Germline CDR1 reads MNHEY; CDR2 reads SVGAGI. CDR3 DNA: TGTGCCAGCACCCCAGACAGGGGAAACATTCAGTACTTC. This encodes CASTPDRGNIQYF.

In its sample, this clone was seen once. The chain couples TRBV5-4 to TRBJ2-3, with D possibly being TRBD2 (6 bases). Germline assignment: CDR1 SGHNT and CDR2 YYREEE (reference sequence). The germline V and J ends were trimmed by 0 bases and 2 bases, with 16 bases remaining between them. The CDR3 has 17 amino acids. As DNA, the CDR3 is TGTGCCAGCAGCTTGGGGGGACTGGGCACTTCCACAGATACGCAGTATTTT. Translating gives CASSLGGLGTSTDTQYF.

CDR3 amino acids: CASSPAGRGAYEQYF. DNA of the CDR3: TGTGCCAGCAGCCCCGCGGGGCGGGGGGCCTACGAGCAGTACTTC. The gene calls are TRBV11-2 and TRBJ2-7, with 8 nucleotides matching TRBD2. V shed 5 bases, J shed 2 bases, and the junction held 8 bases outside the gene matches. The CDR3 consists of 15 residues. Germline loops: CDR1 SGHAT, CDR2 FQNNGV.

V and J are TRBV7-9 and TRBJ2-3, with TRBD1 identical over 8 bases. The J segment lost 12 bases and the V segment lost 5 bases, leaving 4 bases of the junction unmatched. The CDR3 sequence is 11 residues long. Germline V gene data show CDR1 as SEHNR and CDR2 as FQNEAQ (reference sequence). CDR3 in DNA: TGTGCCAGCAGCCGGGACAGGTCTCAGTATTTT. Its protein is CASSRDRSQYF.

The rearrangement uses TRBV9 and TRBJ2-3, with a tentative D call TRBD2 (6 bases). CDR1 and CDR2 (germline): SGDLS, YYNGEE. This CDR3 has 13 amino acids. Deletions cut 3 bases from V and 6 bases from J, with 11 bases between. CDR3 coding DNA: TGTGCCAGCAGCGCGACTAGTCGGGATACGCAGTATTTT. Translated, it gives CASSATSRDTQYF.

This clone was picked up a small number of times. The rearrangement uses TRBV5-1 and TRBJ1-4; D is ambiguous. CDR1 and CDR2 from the germline V gene are SGHRS and YFSETQ. V shed 4 bases and J shed 4 bases, with 5 bases lying between them. CDR3 length equals 12 residues. The chain's CDR3 is CASSPLNEKLFF. In DNA, the CDR3 is TGCGCCAGCAGCCCTCTTAATGAAAAACTGTTTTTT.

The sample holds a few counts of this clone. The chain uses TRBV28 and TRBJ2-7; 7 bases line up with TRBD1. Germline V CDR1 and CDR2: MDHEN, SYDVKM. This CDR3 spans 15 amino acids. V was clipped by 4 bases and J by 4 bases; unmatched bases: 10. The CDR3 region is CASSSRQGSLYEQYF. For the CDR3, the DNA is TGTGCCAGCAGTTCGAGACAGGGTTCCTTGTACGAGCAGTACTTC.

Remarks on this clone: In the same sample, other DNA sequences code for this CDR3. The CDR3 sequence: CASSPGTDYEQYF. CDR3 in DNA: TGTGCCAGCTCACCTGGGACAGATTACGAGCAGTACTTC. The chain links TRBV18 to TRBJ2-7; 7 bases are a match to TRBD1. From germline, CDR1 is KGHSH and CDR2 LQKENI. The CDR3 consists of 13 residues. V lost 3 bases and J lost 4; bases outside the gene matches: 3.

V gene TRBV12-2 combines with J gene TRBJ2-7; TRBD1 reflects the table's D call only, with no check against the DNA. TRBV12-2 is listed as a pseudogene. The CDR3 totals 17 residues. The CDR3 spells CASRLPGQGATAYEQYF. The CDR3 nucleotides read TGTGCAAGTCGACTTCCGGGACAGGGGGCAACTGCCTACGAGCAGTACTTC.

The rearrangement joins TRBV30 to TRBJ2-2; TRBD2 might be the D (5 bases). The germline CDR1 and CDR2 sequences are GTSNPN and SVGIG (reference sequence). V dropped 5 bases and J dropped 3 bases, with 10 bases sitting between them. The CDR3 spans 13 residues. The CDR3 nucleotides read TGTGCCTGGGACGGAGCGGACACCGGGGAGCTGTTTTTT. Residues: CAWDGADTGELFF.

As concerns this clone: Distinct nucleotide sequences in the sample also encode this CDR3. CDR3 sequence: CAWKAGGADTQYF. Here the CDR3 DNA reads TGTGCCTGGAAAGCGGGAGGCGCAGATACGCAGTATTTT. The chain has TRBV30 and TRBJ2-3, with 9 positions matching TRBD2. Germline values: CDR1 GTSNPN, CDR2 SVGIG (reference sequence). This CDR3 is 13 amino acids long. The V and J ends lost 4 bases and 4 bases, in that order; junction bases with no gene match: 3.

This chain connects TRBV7-2 to TRBJ1-2; TRBD1 might be the D (5 bases). This CDR3 region has 15 residues. Germline V gene sequence: CDR1 SGHTA, CDR2 FQGNSA. The ends were cut back, 4 bases at V and 1 base at J, with 13 bases in the middle. CDR3 region: CASSSPGLLNYGYTF. CDR3 sequence (DNA): TGTGCCAGCAGCTCACCGGGACTGCTTAACTATGGCTACACCTTC.

This rearrangement joins TRBV19 to TRBJ2-1, with D possibly being TRBD2 (6 bases). This CDR3 spans 14 amino acids. Germline CDR1 is LNHDA and CDR2 is SQIVND (reference sequence). The V gene lost 3 bases and the J gene lost 10 bases, with 16 bases spanning the gap. The CDR3 coding sequence is TGTGCCAGTAGTATCGATAGCGGTCGGGCGGAGCAGTTCTTC. As protein: CASSIDSGRAEQFF.

This sequence joins TRBV24-1 and TRBJ1-4, with D possibly matching TRBD1 (6 bases). Trimming stripped 8 bases from V and 8 bases from J, with 14 bases between. CDR1 is KGHDR, CDR2 SFDVKD, per germline. The CDR3 is 13 residues long. The CDR3 protein is CATNRDNREKLFF. CDR3 nucleotide sequence: TGTGCCACCAACCGGGACAATCGGGAAAAACTGTTTTTT.

The chain employs TRBV7-2 and TRBJ2-5; a possible D gene is TRBD1 (6 bases). V was pared by 1 base and J by 2 bases, with 14 bases between. Germline V gene sequence: CDR1 SGHTA, CDR2 FQGNSA. The CDR3 length is 16 residues. The CDR3 sequence: CASSLGGRGFQETQYF. The DNA of the CDR3 is TGTGCCAGCAGCTTAGGGGGCAGGGGTTTTCAAGAGACCCAGTACTTC. Looking up the rest from reference TRBV7-2 and TRBJ2-5 gives the full variable domain: GAGVSQSPSNKVTEKGKDVELRCDPISGHTALYWYRQSLGQGLEFLIYFQGNSAPDKSGLPSDRFSAERTGGSVSTLTIQRTQQEDSAVYLCASSLGGRGFQETQYFGPGTRLLVL.

The V call is TRBV15, the J call TRBJ1-1; D is ambiguous. There are 12 residues in the CDR3. Germline V lookup: CDR1 LNHNV, CDR2 YYDKDF (reference sequence). V was shortened by 2 bases and J by 1 base, with 2 bases between the two germline ends. The CDR3 region is CATSRQNTEAFF. CDR3 sequence (DNA): TGTGCCACCAGCAGACAGAACACTGAAGCTTTCTTT.

The V gene is TRBV7-9, the J gene TRBJ2-7; possibly TRBD2 for D (5 bases). Germline CDR1 SEHNR, CDR2 FQNEAQ (reference sequence). The CDR3 length is 13 residues. Trimming stripped 3 bases from V and 1 base from J, with 7 bases between. The CDR3 loop is CASSFPGSYEQYF. The CDR3 coding sequence is TGTGCCAGCAGCTTTCCGGGATCCTACGAGCAGTACTTC.

The chain links TRBV10-2 to TRBJ2-7, with 7 positions matching TRBD1. The V gene end was trimmed by 6 bases and the J gene end by 0 bases; junction bases not matched to a gene: 5. Looked up from germline, CDR1 is WSHSY and CDR2 is SAAADI. This CDR3 has 14 residues. The CDR3 nucleotides read TGCGCCAGCAGGGAGACAGGGTCCTCCTACGAGCAGTACTTC. Translation gives CASRETGSSYEQYF.

The V call is TRBV28, the J call TRBJ2-3; 10 bases agree with TRBD1. CDR1 MDHEN and CDR2 SYDVKM come from the germline V gene. The junction had 6 bases not matched to a gene; V was cut back by 7 bases and J by 2 bases. The CDR3 has 15 amino acids. The CDR3 sequence is CASKSGQGTTDTQYF. The CDR3 DNA is TGTGCCAGCAAGTCGGGACAGGGGACCACAGATACGCAGTATTTT. The full variable domain, rest sourced from reference TRBV28 and TRBJ2-3, is DVKVTQSSRYLVKRTGEKVFLECVQDMDHENMFWYRQDPGLGLRLIYFSYDVKMKEKGDIPEGYSVSREKKERFSLILESASTNQTSMYLCASKSGQGTTDTQYFGPGTRLTVL.

The CDR3 sequence is CASSYSFLYF. CDR3 DNA: TGTGCCAGCAGTTACTCGTTCCTGTACTTC. The chain carries TRBV6-5 and TRBJ2-7; D is unresolved. This CDR3 has 10 residues. CDR1 MNHEY and CDR2 SVGAGI come from the germline V gene. Trimming pared 0 bases from V and 12 bases from J, leaving 6 bases between.